Here is one TCR beta chain with its context. Original analysis: Amplification from reference gene primers served as the basis for estimated nucleated cell counts. Sequenced by immunoSEQ multiplex PCR; TCRdb stores in-frame clones only, minus some. For V, J and clone size, that table is used; D and trimming come from the DNA. This repertoire shows over 150,000 clones, over 80% found once; its top ten account for less than 3.5%. Germline V lookup: CDR1 MNHEY, CDR2 SMNVEV (reference sequence). Trimming left V 6 bases short and J 0 bases short, with 11 bases between. The length of the CDR3 is 14 residues. The sample comes from a study of blood T cell repertoires in COVID-19. Study information: Sites in the United States, Italy and Spain provided acute and convalescent COVID-19 samples. The analysed material was cDNA or gDNA that came from T cells, B-cell-depleted T cells, or PBMCs.

The sequence came from a woman aged 55 to 70 with acute or convalescent COVID-19. The chain recombines TRBV27 with TRBJ1-1; possibly TRBD1 for D (5 bases). Sequenced sample: peripheral blood. Written as DNA, the CDR3 is TGTGCCAGCAGGCGAGCAGGGATGAACACTGAAGCTTTCTTT. This codes for CASRRAGMNTEAFF.